A single sample gave rise to the 29 T cell receptor beta chains below, sequenced in a study of shared clonotypes between healthy human individuals. Clones were sequenced by immunoSEQ multiplex PCR, and TCRdb holds only the in-frame ones, with some missing. Counted here are 470,000 or so clones, about 85% occurring once; the ten biggest clones make up more than 9.5%. Sequencing was performed on PBMCs. The receptor set was obtained from a middle-aged woman in good health. Some clones in this sample may be carry-over from other donors' samples.

A few counts support this clone. The V gene is TRBV7-8, the J gene TRBJ1-6; possible D gene TRBD1, 5 bases. The germline CDR1 and CDR2 sequences are SGHVS and FQNEAQ. The CDR3 has 15 residues. V lost 2 bases and J lost 6, with 11 bases in between. CDR3 sequence (DNA): TGTGCCAGCAGCTTAAGGCCCCAGGGTAATTCACCCCTCCACTTT. Translation: CASSLRPQGNSPLHF. The whole variable domain, filled in from reference TRBV7-8 and TRBJ1-6, reads GAGVSQSPRYKVAKRGQDVALRCDPISGHVSLFWYQQALGQGPEFLTYFQNEAQLDKSGLPSDRFFAERPEGSVSTLKIQRTQQEDSAVYLCASSLRPQGNSPLHFGNGTRLTVT.

Remarks on this clone: The same CDR3 can be traced to other DNA sequences in this sample. The chain carries TRBV5-1 and TRBJ2-3; no reliable D call. V was cut by 0 bases and J by 2 bases, with 4 bases left in between. This CDR3 region has 13 residues. Looked up from germline, CDR1 is SGHRS and CDR2 is YFSETQ. CDR3 in DNA: TGCGCCAGCAGCTTGGTCCCCACAGATACGCAGTATTTT. It is translated as CASSLVPTDTQYF.

This clone has at least ten counts. This sample includes further DNA sequences coding for the same CDR3. V is TRBV7-9 and J is TRBJ2-5, with TRBD1 as a possible D gene (6 bases). The DNA end is more similar to TRBJ2-7, so the J call may be wrong. The CDR3 consists of 14 residues. Germline CDR1 and CDR2: SEHNR and FQNEAQ (reference sequence). CDR3 loop: CASGKGDIAYEQYF. The CDR3 nucleotides are TGTGCCAGCGGGAAAGGGGACATAGCCTACGAGCAGTACTTC.

As for this clone: With only one base between it and a far larger clone, this is likely a read error. The sample holds other DNA sequences that translate to the same CDR3. This chain uses TRBV7-2 with TRBJ2-7, with 10 bases lining up with TRBD2. Germline V lookup: CDR1 SGHTA, CDR2 FQGNSA. J was trimmed by 2 bases and V by 5 bases; bases with no gene match: 12. The CDR3 is 17 amino acids. The DNA for the CDR3 is TGTGCCAGCAGCAAGCGGGGGGGACTAGCTGTAACCTACGAGCAGTACTTC. It translates to CASSKRGGLAVTYEQYF.

The chain couples TRBV28 to TRBJ2-1; the match to TRBD2 covers 10 bases. This CDR3 has 14 amino acids. V shed 6 bases, J shed 4 bases, and the junction held 3 bases outside the gene matches. Germline lookup yields CDR1 MDHEN and CDR2 SYDVKM. In DNA form, the CDR3 reads TGTGCCAGCAGGGTAGCGGGAGGTTACAATGAGCAGTTCTTC. Translated, it gives CASRVAGGYNEQFF.

As to this clone: It is likely a read error, because the conserved phenylalanine at the end of the CDR3 is missing. At the DNA level, this CDR3 is encoded by other sequences in the same sample as well. The chain combines TRBV29-1 with TRBJ2-6; TRBD2 might be the D (5 bases). CDR3 size: 13 residues. Germline V CDR1 and CDR2: SQVTM, ANQGSEA. CDR3: CSVDWAGANVLTL. CDR3 DNA: TGTAGCGTTGACTGGGCCGGGGCCAACGTCCTGACTTTA.

The rearrangement links TRBV5-4 to TRBJ2-3; unclear D gene. In germline, CDR1 is SGHNT, CDR2 YYREEE (reference sequence). Trimming shortened V by 1 base and J by 4 bases, and 4 bases separated the two germline ends. The CDR3 consists of 12 residues. The CDR3 nucleotides read TGTGCCAGCAGCTTGCCCGCAGATACGCAGTATTTT. It translates to CASSLPADTQYF.

This clone was recorded a few times. The chain recombines TRBV18 with TRBJ2-2; the D gene could be TRBD1 or TRBD2 (5 bases each). Germline V gene sequence: CDR1 KGHSH, CDR2 LQKENI. Trimming stripped 3 bases from V and 3 bases from J, with 8 bases between. The CDR3 is 14 residues long. CDR3 protein: CASSPGRDTGELFF. CDR3 nucleotides: TGTGCCAGCTCACCGGGACGGGACACCGGGGAGCTGTTTTTT.

Worth noting for this clone: A far larger clone differs by one base, so this is likely a read error. The chain couples TRBV13 to TRBJ1-1; 7 nucleotides agree with TRBD1. The CDR3 loop spans 13 amino acids. Germline CDR1 and CDR2: PRHDT and FYEKMQ (reference sequence). The CDR3 DNA reads TGTGCCAGCAGCTTAGTTAGGGGGCGAGAAGCTTCCTTT. It translates to CASSLVRGREASF.

As DNA, the CDR3 is TGCGCCAGCAGCCAAGTATGGGACGGACTTACCGGAGATACGCAGTATTTT. Its translation: CASSQVWDGLTGDTQYF. V is TRBV4-3 and J is TRBJ2-3; possibly TRBD1 or TRBD2 for D (5 bases each). The ends were cut back, 1 base at V and 5 bases at J, with 19 bases in the middle. The CDR3 is 17 amino acids. Germline values: CDR1 LGHNA, CDR2 YSLEER.

V and J are TRBV14 and TRBJ2-7; 12 bases line up with TRBD2. The CDR3 runs 17 residues. Germline V gene sequence: CDR1 SGHDN, CDR2 FVKESK. The J segment lost 5 bases and the V segment lost 4 bases, leaving 12 bases of the junction unmatched. In nucleotides, the CDR3 is TGTGCCAGCAGCCCCCTAGTGGGACTAGCGGGTGTTAACGAGCAGTACTTC. Protein: CASSPLVGLAGVNEQYF.

As regards this clone: Since a much larger clone is just one base distant, this may be a read error. This chain joins TRBV5-4 and TRBJ2-7, with unresolved D. Germline lookup yields CDR1 SGHNT and CDR2 YYREEE (reference sequence). The CDR3 has 15 amino acids. The V end was cut by 4 bases, the J end by 5 bases, with 19 bases between. CDR3 protein: CASSLSGSWSHEQYF. In nucleotides, the CDR3 is TGTGCCAGCAGCCTGTCGGGTAGCTGGAGTCACGAGCAGTACTTC. The entire variable domain, with the rest obtained from reference TRBV5-4 and TRBJ2-7, is as follows: ETGVTQSPTHLIKTRGQQVTLRCSSQSGHNTVSWYQQALGQGPQFIFQYYREEENGRGNFPPRFSGLQFPNYSSELNVNALELDDSALYLCASSLSGSWSHEQYFGPGTRLTVT.

This clone occurred once. V usage is TRBV4-1 and J usage is TRBJ1-2, with no clear D. Deletions cut 3 bases from V and 1 base from J, with 15 bases between. This CDR3 spans 16 amino acids. The germline gives CDR1 MGHRA, CDR2 YSYEKL. As DNA, the CDR3 is TGCGCCAGCAGCCACCCCCTGGCGATCAATAACTATGGCTACACCTTC. It encodes CASSHPLAINNYGYTF.

This chain joins TRBV7-2 and TRBJ2-1, with a tentative D call TRBD2 (5 bases). Deletions cut 2 bases from V and 6 bases from J, with 14 bases between. The CDR3 is 15 amino acids. CDR1 SGHTA and CDR2 FQGNSA come from the germline V gene. CDR3 loop: CASSLQTSRGNEQFF. The CDR3 nucleotides read TGTGCCAGCAGCTTACAGACGTCTCGGGGCAATGAGCAGTTCTTC.

The CDR3 DNA reads TGTGCCAGCAGCGGACAGGCTCTCTCGGGCTACACCTTC. Translating it yields CASSGQALSGYTF. V gene TRBV9 combines with J gene TRBJ1-2; TRBD1 is a possible D gene (6 bases). The length of the CDR3 is 13 residues. V was shortened by 3 bases and J by 8 bases, with 14 bases between the two germline ends. The germline V gene has CDR1 SGDLS and CDR2 YYNGEE.

There are a few counts of this clone. The chain couples TRBV5-1 to TRBJ1-3; D not certain. CDR1 is SGHRS and CDR2 is YFSETQ in the germline V gene. V was shortened by 2 bases and J by 0 bases, with 6 bases between the two germline ends. The CDR3 runs 14 residues. CDR3 in amino acids: CASSFDASGNTIYF. The CDR3 nucleotides read TGCGCCAGCAGCTTTGACGCCTCTGGAAACACCATATATTTT.

This clone was seen a single time. This is likely an artifact of a read error, given a far larger clone one base away. The sample contains more than one DNA sequence encoding this CDR3. The chain employs TRBV29-1 and TRBJ2-7, with 10 bases that match TRBD1. J was trimmed by 3 bases and V by 1 base; bases with no gene match: 3. Germline values: CDR1 SQVTM, CDR2 ANQGSEA. There are 14 residues in the CDR3. The CDR3 loop reads CSVEGDRGIYEQYF. Here the CDR3 DNA reads TGCAGCGTTGAAGGGGACAGGGGTATCTACGAGCAGTACTTC.

As to this clone: This may be a read error, as it is one base from a much larger clone. J is TRBJ2-1 and V is TRBV28; TRBD1 aligns across 7 bases. The CDR3 sequence is 15 residues long. V shed 3 bases, J shed 6 bases, and the junction held 8 bases outside the gene matches. In germline, CDR1 is MDHEN, CDR2 SYDVKM. The CDR3 protein is CASSFPETGCNEQFF. The CDR3 DNA reads TGTGCCAGCAGTTTTCCAGAGACAGGGTGCAATGAGCAGTTCTTC. The whole variable domain, remainder taken from reference TRBV28 and TRBJ2-1, is DVKVTQSSRYLVKRTGEKVFLECVQDMDHENMFWYRQDPGLGLRLIYFSYDVKMKEKGDIPEGYSVSREKKERFSLILESASTNQTSMYLCASSFPETGCNEQFFGPGTRLTVL.

The rearrangement links TRBV18 to TRBJ2-7; 7 bases align to TRBD1. CDR1 and CDR2 from the germline V gene are KGHSH and LQKENI. The CDR3 is 13 residues long. Losses at the gene ends were 5 bases for V and 3 bases for J; bases not matched to a gene: 4. The CDR3 coding sequence is TGTGCCAGCTCAGGGGACAGATTCTACGAGCAGTACTTC. Protein sequence: CASSGDRFYEQYF.

This chain connects TRBV7-2 to TRBJ2-1, with no clear D. V gave up 5 bases and J gave up 3 bases, with 14 bases separating them. Germline loops: CDR1 SGHTA, CDR2 FQGNSA. The CDR3 has 15 amino acids. The CDR3 reads CASSPSSDLYNEQFF. Written as DNA, the CDR3 is TGTGCCAGCAGCCCCTCCAGCGACCTCTACAATGAGCAGTTCTTC.

V and J are TRBV5-1 and TRBJ2-2, with a tentative D call TRBD1 (6 bases). Germline CDR1 SGHRS, CDR2 YFSETQ. The CDR3 extends over 14 amino acids. Between the trimmed V and J ends, which lost 7 bases and 1 base, there was a span of 11 bases. As DNA, the CDR3 is TGCGCCAGCGCTGGACAGCTGAACACCGGGGAGCTGTTTTTT. Translated: CASAGQLNTGELFF.

Details on this clone: Given a far larger clone just one base away, this is likely a sequencing read error. The chain recombines TRBV30 with TRBJ2-1, with D uncertain. This CDR3 has 13 residues. In germline, CDR1 is GTSNPN, CDR2 SVGIG (reference sequence). Trimming pared 0 bases from V and 4 bases from J, leaving 7 bases between. In DNA form, the CDR3 reads TGTGCCTGGAGTGTTACCGAATACAATGAGCAGTTCTTC. Translation gives CAWSVTEYNEQFF.

About this clone itself: Since a much larger clone is just one base distant, this may be a read error. Other DNA sequences within the sample encode an identical CDR3. CDR3 region: CASSPPSGRKDEQFF. For the CDR3, the DNA is TGTGCCAGCTCACCACCAAGCGGGAGAAAGGATGAGCAGTTCTTC. This sequence joins TRBV18 and TRBJ2-1, with 8 bases lining up with TRBD2. CDR1 KGHSH and CDR2 LQKENI come from the germline V gene. This CDR3 comprises 15 residues. Trimming at V came to 0 bases and at J to 8 bases, leaving 6 bases not matched to a gene.

Regarding this clone: A far more abundant clone sits one base away, making this likely a read error. The V call is TRBV4-3, the J call TRBJ2-3; 8 nucleotides agree with TRBD2. The germline CDR1 and CDR2 sequences are LGHNA and YSLEER. V shed 3 bases, J shed 8 bases, and the junction held 13 bases outside the gene matches. This CDR3 spans 16 amino acids. CDR3 DNA: TGCGCCAGCAGCCAGCGACTAGCGTGGGGACGGGTTACGCAGTATTTT. Translating gives CASSQRLAWGRVTQYF.

A word on this clone: It is likely a read error: a sequence one base away is far more abundant. The gene calls are TRBV2 and TRBJ1-5; D call uncertain. The V gene lost 5 bases and the J gene lost 0 bases, with 5 bases spanning the gap. CDR1 and CDR2 from the germline V gene are SNHLY and FYNNEI. The CDR3 covers 13 residues. CDR3 sequence: CASSRDSNQPQHF. DNA of the CDR3: TGTGCCAGCAGTAGAGATAGCAATCAGCCCCAGCATTTT.

Note on this clone: This probably arose from a read error, given a far larger clone one base away. This chain links TRBV25-1 with TRBJ2-3, with 8 bases aligning to TRBD2. Germline-derived CDR1 and CDR2 are MGHDK and SYGVNS. This CDR3 comprises 17 residues. CDR3 DNA: TGTGCCAGAAGTGGCGGGGGTAGCGGGATTTTTGGTGATACGCAGTATTTT. This translates into CARSGGGSGIFGDTQYF.

This clone was seen once. Only one base separates this from a far larger clonotype, so it likely reflects a read error. This chain joins TRBV4-3 and TRBJ1-4, with no clear D. Germline V gives CDR1 LGHNA, CDR2 YSLEER. The CDR3 runs to 17 residues. Trimming cost V 4 bases and J 3 bases, with 18 bases left between them. This CDR3 is CASSRMNGRNSNEKLFF. CDR3 sequence (DNA): TGCGCCAGCAGCCGAATGAACGGACGGAACTCTAATGAAAAACTGTTTTTT.

On this clone itself: A far bigger clonotype differs at one base, so this is likely a read error. The conserved phenylalanine or tryptophan normally closing the CDR3 is absent here, so this likely arose from a read error. V and J are TRBV2 and TRBJ2-7; 12 bases align to TRBD2. Trimming at V came to 7 bases and at J to 6 bases, leaving 16 bases not matched to a gene. CDR3 length equals 17 residues. Looked up from germline, CDR1 is SNHLY and CDR2 is FYNNEI. The CDR3 loop reads CASIGTSGSGGETEQYL. For the CDR3, the DNA is TGTGCCAGCATTGGGACTAGCGGGTCGGGGGGTGAGACCGAGCAGTACCTC.

V and J are TRBV9 and TRBJ2-3; D is uncertain. V was trimmed by 1 base and J by 4 bases, leaving 7 bases between them. The CDR3 runs to 13 residues. Germline loops: CDR1 SGDLS, CDR2 YYNGEE. CDR3: CASSVTASDTQYF. Here the CDR3 DNA reads TGTGCCAGCAGCGTAACCGCGTCAGATACGCAGTATTTT.